This T cell receptor beta chain was recorded in a study of CD8 T cells in ankylosing spondylitis. Whole-study results and caveats: A TCR beta motif made of roughly eight highly homologous variants seemed typical of ankylosing spondylitis blood.

Quantitative 5'-RACE was performed with molecular barcodes, and it yielded the TCR beta libraries. TCRdb used MiXCR to reprocess the 5' RACE reads, holding one entry per CDR3 protein. The sample consists of 390,000 or so distinct CDR3 sequences, approximately 20% of them appearing once. The CDR3 is 13 amino acids. Germline CDR1 reads SGHKS; CDR2 reads YYEKEE (reference sequence). The ends were cut back, 0 bases at V and 11 bases at J, with 14 bases in the middle. With regard to this clonotype: Antigen unknown.

V usage is TRBV5-5 and J usage is TRBJ1-1, with a weak D call TRBD1 (6 bases). The sequence was collected from a male donor with ankylosing spondylitis. The sequencing input was blood, either unsorted or a sorted T cell fraction (not recorded which). This CDR3 reads CASSLAGVPSAFF. As DNA, the CDR3 is TGTGCCAGCAGCTTGGCAGGGGTCCCATCCGCTTTCTTT.